The 21 T cell receptor beta chains presented below share a single source sample, sequenced in a study of CXCR3-negative and CXCR3-positive naive CD8 T cells. Via 5' RACE with UMI labels, TRB cDNA libraries were prepared. One entry per CDR3 protein, without DNA, is what TCRdb gives after re-calling the 5' RACE reads. Found here are about 57,000 distinct CDR3 sequences; the top ten clones hold less than 0.65%. These TCRs' antigens remain unknown. Study observations and caveats: Naive cells positive for CXCR3 carried more hydrophobic TRB CDR3s than CXCR3-negative ones.

Sequenced sample: naive CXCR3+ CD8+ T cells from blood. Subset defined: CD45RO-CCR7+CD27+CD95- naive CD8+ T cells expressing CXCR3 (TNR3+). The source is a human donor in good health. Some clones in this sample may be carry-over from other donors' samples.

The V call is TRBV7-2, the J call TRBJ2-1; TCRdb outputs TRBD1, but without DNA this stays unchecked. CDR1 is SGHTA, CDR2 FQGNSA, per germline. This CDR3 comprises 17 residues. The CDR3 loop reads CASSSPPGGGSYNEQFF.

The chain has TRBV7-6 and TRBJ2-7. From germline, CDR1 is SGHVS and CDR2 FNYEAQ. The CDR3 totals 14 residues. The CDR3 here is CASSLFGTDYEQYF.

CDR3 loop: CSARGEIVKSIYNEQFF. The chain links TRBV20-1 to TRBJ2-1. The V gene's germline CDR1 is DFQATT and CDR2 SNEGSKA (reference sequence). CDR3 size: 17 residues.

V usage is TRBV6-5 and J usage is TRBJ2-5; TCRdb's assignment of TRBD2 cannot be checked, as there is no DNA. Germline V gives CDR1 MNHEY, CDR2 SVGAGI. This CDR3 has 15 amino acids. The CDR3 sequence is CASRPRRVEGETQYF.

CDR3 region: CASSLGSQGVSEQYF. The chain carries TRBV14 and TRBJ2-7; with no DNA, the TCRdb D assignment of TRBD2 cannot be verified. This CDR3 is built from 15 residues. CDR1 is SGHDN, CDR2 FVKESK, per germline.

The rearrangement joins TRBV7-2 to TRBJ2-7. The length of the CDR3 is 15 residues. Germline V gene lookup returns CDR1 SGHTA and CDR2 FQGNSA. The CDR3 reads CASSHSGVTSYEQYF.

This chain connects TRBV7-9 to TRBJ2-5; the TRBD2 assignment by TCRdb is unverifiable without DNA. The germline V gene encodes CDR1 SEHNR and CDR2 FQNEAQ (reference sequence). The CDR3 is 16 amino acids. CDR3 loop: CASSYGLAGFQETQYF.

The genes are TRBV7-3 and TRBJ2-1. The germline gives CDR1 SGHTA, CDR2 FQGTGA. The CDR3 is 13 amino acids. The CDR3 here is CASSEGTYNEQFF.

The chain carries TRBV29-1 and TRBJ2-1. Germline CDR1 is SQVTM and CDR2 is ANQGSEA. CDR3 length: 16 amino acids. CDR3 loop: CSVLGFGQESYNEQFF.

The rearrangement links TRBV27 to TRBJ2-7; without DNA, the TCRdb call of TRBD2 cannot be checked. The CDR3 sequence is 15 residues long. Germline V CDR1 and CDR2: MNHEY, SMNVEV (reference sequence). The CDR3 protein is CASRLGLALSYEQYF.

The chain is built from TRBV29-1 and TRBJ2-1; TCRdb proposes TRBD2, but this gene call is untestable without DNA. The CDR3 has 14 residues. The germline V gene encodes CDR1 SQVTM and CDR2 ANQGSEA. CDR3 protein: CSAEALGTLDGQFF.

The V gene is TRBV25-1, the J gene TRBJ2-3; as DNA is missing, the TRBD2 call by TCRdb cannot be tested. This CDR3 comprises 15 residues. CDR1 MGHDK and CDR2 SYGVNS come from the germline V gene. CDR3: CASSVTSGVSGTQYF. The full variable domain, its missing parts supplied by reference TRBV25-1 and TRBJ2-3, is EADIYQTPRYLVIGTGKKITLECSQTMGHDKMYWYQQDPGMELHLIHYSYGVNSTEKGDLSSESTVSRIRTEHFPLTLESARPSHTSQYLCASSVTSGVSGTQYFGPGTRLTVL.

CDR3 protein: CSVDVWTGGEDYGYTF. V usage is TRBV29-1 and J usage is TRBJ1-2; TCRdb's D call, TRBD1, is unchecked because there is no DNA. The germline CDR1 and CDR2 sequences are SQVTM and ANQGSEA. This CDR3 has 16 amino acids.

This sequence joins TRBV25-1 and TRBJ2-3; the TCRdb D gene call, TRBD1, has no DNA to confirm it. The CDR3 is 12 residues long. Looked up from germline, CDR1 is MGHDK and CDR2 is SYGVNS. CDR3 loop: CASSAPPDTQYF.

The chain carries TRBV20-1 and TRBJ2-1. The CDR3 spans 15 residues. Per germline, CDR1 DFQATT and CDR2 SNEGSKA (reference sequence). CDR3: CSARHDRGSYNEQFF.

V is TRBV12-3 or TRBV12-4 and J is TRBJ2-7; TCRdb selects TRBD1, and the lack of DNA leaves this call unchecked. The CDR3 runs 14 residues. CDR3 protein: CASSKTGGKYEQYF.

CDR3: CASSCTPTSGGAWEHYF. The rearrangement uses TRBV7-3 and TRBJ2-7; no DNA is available, so the TRBD2 call from TCRdb remains unchecked. CDR1 and CDR2 from the germline V gene are SGHTA and FQGTGA. The CDR3 length is 17 residues.

The chain recombines TRBV14 with TRBJ1-4; TCRdb reports TRBD1, a call that lacks DNA to check it against. Per the germline V gene, CDR1 is SGHDN and CDR2 is FVKESK. The CDR3 is made up of 14 amino acids. The CDR3 here is CASRLTGVREKLFF.

The CDR3 loop is CASSLADRDYTGELFF. This rearrangement joins TRBV13 to TRBJ2-2; checking the TCRdb D call of TRBD1 is not possible without DNA. The CDR3 is 16 residues long. The germline gives CDR1 PRHDT, CDR2 FYEKMQ (reference sequence).

The chain employs TRBV7-2 and TRBJ2-3; TCRdb reports TRBD2, a call that lacks DNA to check it against. Per the germline V gene, CDR1 is SGHTA and CDR2 is FQGNSA. CDR3 length: 17 amino acids. This CDR3 reads CASSLTSGTRTTDTQYF.

The genes are TRBV20-1 and TRBJ2-2. CDR1 and CDR2 from the germline V gene are DFQATT and SNEGSKA (reference sequence). CDR3 length: 16 residues. CDR3 sequence reads: CSARDLAGFSAGELFF.